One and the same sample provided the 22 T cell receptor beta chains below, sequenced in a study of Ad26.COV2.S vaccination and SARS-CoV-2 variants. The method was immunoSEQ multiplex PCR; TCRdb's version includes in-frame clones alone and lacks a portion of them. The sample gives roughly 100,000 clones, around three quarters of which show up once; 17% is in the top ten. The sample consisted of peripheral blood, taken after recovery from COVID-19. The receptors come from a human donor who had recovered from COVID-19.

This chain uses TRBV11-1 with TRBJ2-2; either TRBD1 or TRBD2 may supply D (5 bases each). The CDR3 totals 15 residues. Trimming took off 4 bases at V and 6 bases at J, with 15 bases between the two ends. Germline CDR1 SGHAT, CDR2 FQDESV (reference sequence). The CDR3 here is CASSSRGQGAGELFF. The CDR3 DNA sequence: TGTGCCAGCAGCTCGAGGGGTCAGGGCGCCGGGGAGCTGTTTTTT.

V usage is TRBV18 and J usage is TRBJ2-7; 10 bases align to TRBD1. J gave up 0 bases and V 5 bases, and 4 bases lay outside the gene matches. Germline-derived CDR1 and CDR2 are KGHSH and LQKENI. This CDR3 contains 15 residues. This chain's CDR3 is CASSTGQGISYEQYF. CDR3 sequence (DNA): TGTGCCAGCTCAACGGGACAGGGGATCTCCTACGAGCAGTACTTC. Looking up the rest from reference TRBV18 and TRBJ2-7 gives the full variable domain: NAGVMQNPRHLVRRRGQEARLRCSPMKGHSHVYWYRQLPEEGLKFMVYLQKENIIDESGMPKERFSAEFPKEGPSILRIQQVVRGDSAAYFCASSTGQGISYEQYFGPGTRLTVT.

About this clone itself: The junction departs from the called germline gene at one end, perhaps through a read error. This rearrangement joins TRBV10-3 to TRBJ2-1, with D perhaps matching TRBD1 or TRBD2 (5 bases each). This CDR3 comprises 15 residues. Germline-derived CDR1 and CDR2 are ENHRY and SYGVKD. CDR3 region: CAISESGVSHNEQFF. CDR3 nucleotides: TGTGCCATCAGTGAGTCGGGGGTCTCCCACAATGAGCAGTTCTTC.

CDR3 DNA: TGTGCCAGCAGTTCCAGGGATGTGGTCAGCTCCTACGAGCAGTACTTC. This sequence encodes CASSSRDVVSSYEQYF. The chain has TRBV6-5 and TRBJ2-7; D perhaps matches TRBD1 (5 bases). Germline V CDR1 and CDR2: MNHEY, SVGAGI. CDR3 length: 16 residues. Deletions cut 4 bases from V and 0 bases from J, with 16 bases between.

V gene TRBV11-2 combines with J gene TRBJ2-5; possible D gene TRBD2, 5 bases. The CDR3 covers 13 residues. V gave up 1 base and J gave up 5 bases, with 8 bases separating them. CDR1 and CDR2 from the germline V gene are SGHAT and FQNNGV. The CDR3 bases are TGTGCCAGCAGCTTAGCGGGGTTGGAGACCCAGTACTTC. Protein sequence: CASSLAGLETQYF.

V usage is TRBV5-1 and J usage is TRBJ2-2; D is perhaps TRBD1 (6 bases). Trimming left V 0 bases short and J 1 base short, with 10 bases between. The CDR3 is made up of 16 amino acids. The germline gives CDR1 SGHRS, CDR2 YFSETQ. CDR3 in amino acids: CASSLVQGQNTGELFF. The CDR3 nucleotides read TGCGCCAGCAGCTTGGTGCAGGGACAGAACACCGGGGAGCTGTTTTTT.

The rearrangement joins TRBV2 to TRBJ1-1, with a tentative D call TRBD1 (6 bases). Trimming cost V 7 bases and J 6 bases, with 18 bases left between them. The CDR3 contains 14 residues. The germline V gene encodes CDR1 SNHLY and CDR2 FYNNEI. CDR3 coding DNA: TGTGCCAGCACCTTTGAAAGGGGGGTCGCTGAAGCTTTCTTT. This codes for CASTFERGVAEAFF.

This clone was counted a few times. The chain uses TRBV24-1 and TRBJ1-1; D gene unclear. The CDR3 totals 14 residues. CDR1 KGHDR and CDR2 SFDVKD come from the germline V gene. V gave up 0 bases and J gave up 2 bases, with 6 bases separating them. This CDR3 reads CATSDLWGNTEAFF. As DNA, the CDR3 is TGTGCCACCAGTGATTTGTGGGGTAACACTGAAGCTTTCTTT.

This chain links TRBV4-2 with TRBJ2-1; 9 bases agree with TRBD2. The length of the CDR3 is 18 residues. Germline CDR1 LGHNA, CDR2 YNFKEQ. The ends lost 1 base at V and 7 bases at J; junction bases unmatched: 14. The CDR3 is CASSQASEGSSGGNEQFF. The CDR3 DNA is TGTGCCAGCAGCCAAGCCTCGGAAGGGTCGAGCGGGGGGAATGAGCAGTTCTTC.

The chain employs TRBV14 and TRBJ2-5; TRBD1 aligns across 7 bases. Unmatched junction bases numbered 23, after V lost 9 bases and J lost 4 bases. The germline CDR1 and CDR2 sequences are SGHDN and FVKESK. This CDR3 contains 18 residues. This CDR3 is CARKESRPGTDPLETQYF. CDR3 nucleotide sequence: TGTGCCAGAAAAGAATCTCGGCCCGGGACAGACCCCTTAGAGACCCAGTACTTC.

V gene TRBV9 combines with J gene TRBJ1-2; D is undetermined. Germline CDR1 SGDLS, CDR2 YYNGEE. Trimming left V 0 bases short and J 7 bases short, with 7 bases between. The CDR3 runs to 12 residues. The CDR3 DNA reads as TGTGCCAGCAGCGTAGTTAAGGGTGGCTACACCTTC. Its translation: CASSVVKGGYTF.

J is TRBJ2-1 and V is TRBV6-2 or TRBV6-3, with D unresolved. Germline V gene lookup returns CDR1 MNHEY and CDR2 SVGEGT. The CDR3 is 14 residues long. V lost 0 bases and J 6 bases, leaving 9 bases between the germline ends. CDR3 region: CASSYSSPPNEQFF. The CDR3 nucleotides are TGTGCCAGCAGTTACTCGAGCCCCCCCAATGAGCAGTTCTTC.

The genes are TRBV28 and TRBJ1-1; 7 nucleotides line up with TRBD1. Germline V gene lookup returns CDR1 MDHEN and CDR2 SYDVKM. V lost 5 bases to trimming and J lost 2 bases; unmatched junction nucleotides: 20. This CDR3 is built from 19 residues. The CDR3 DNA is TGTGCCAGCAGTCACACCCCTTCACGGTACAGGGGCCCAAACACTGAAGCTTTCTTT. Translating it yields CASSHTPSRYRGPNTEAFF.

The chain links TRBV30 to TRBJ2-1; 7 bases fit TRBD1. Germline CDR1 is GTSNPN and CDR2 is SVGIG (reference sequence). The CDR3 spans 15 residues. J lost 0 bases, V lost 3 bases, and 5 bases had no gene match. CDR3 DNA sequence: TGTGCCTGGAGCCTGGGACAGAGCTCCTACAATGAGCAGTTCTTC. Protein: CAWSLGQSSYNEQFF. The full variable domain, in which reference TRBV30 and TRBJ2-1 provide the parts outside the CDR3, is SQTIHQWPATLVQPVGSPLSLECTVEGTSNPNLYWYRQAAGRGLQLLFYSVGIGQISSEVPQNLSASRPQDRQFILSSKKLLLSDSGFYLCAWSLGQSSYNEQFFGPGTRLTVL.

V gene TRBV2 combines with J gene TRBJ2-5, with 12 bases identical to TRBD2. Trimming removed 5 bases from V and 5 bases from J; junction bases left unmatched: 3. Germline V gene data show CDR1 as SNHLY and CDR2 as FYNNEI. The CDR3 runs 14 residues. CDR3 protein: CASSRLAGDETQYF. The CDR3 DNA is TGTGCCAGCAGTCGACTAGCGGGGGATGAGACCCAGTACTTC.

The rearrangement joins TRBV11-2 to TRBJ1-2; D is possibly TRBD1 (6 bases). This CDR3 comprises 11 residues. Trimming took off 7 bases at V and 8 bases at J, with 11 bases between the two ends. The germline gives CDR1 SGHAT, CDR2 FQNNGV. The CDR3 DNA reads TGTGCCAGCACCTTGGACAGAGGCTACACCTTC. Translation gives CASTLDRGYTF.

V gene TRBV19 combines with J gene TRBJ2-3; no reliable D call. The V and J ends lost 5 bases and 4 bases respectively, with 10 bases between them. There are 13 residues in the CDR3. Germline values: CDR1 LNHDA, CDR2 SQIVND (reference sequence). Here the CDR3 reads CASSVRLPDTQYF. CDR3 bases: TGTGCCAGTAGTGTACGTCTTCCAGATACGCAGTATTTT.

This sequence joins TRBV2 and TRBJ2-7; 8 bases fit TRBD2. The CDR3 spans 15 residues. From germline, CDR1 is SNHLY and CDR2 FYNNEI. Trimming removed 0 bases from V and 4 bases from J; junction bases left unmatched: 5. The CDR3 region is CASSEAGTSAYEQYF. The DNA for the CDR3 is TGTGCCAGCAGTGAAGCCGGGACTAGTGCTTACGAGCAGTACTTC.

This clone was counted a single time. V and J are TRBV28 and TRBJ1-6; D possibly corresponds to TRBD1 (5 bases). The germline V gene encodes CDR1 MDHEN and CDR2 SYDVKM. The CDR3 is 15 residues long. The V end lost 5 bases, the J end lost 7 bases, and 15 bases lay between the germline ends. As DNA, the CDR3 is TGTGCCAGCAGTCGCCAGACAGCTGTGAATTCACCCCTCCACTTT. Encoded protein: CASSRQTAVNSPLHF.

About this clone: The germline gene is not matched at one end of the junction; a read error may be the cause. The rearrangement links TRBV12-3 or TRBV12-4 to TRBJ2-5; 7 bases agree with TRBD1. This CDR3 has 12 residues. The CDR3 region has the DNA TGTGCCAGCAGTCTTGGCCCGGACAGGCTGGACTTC. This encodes CASSLGPDRLDF.

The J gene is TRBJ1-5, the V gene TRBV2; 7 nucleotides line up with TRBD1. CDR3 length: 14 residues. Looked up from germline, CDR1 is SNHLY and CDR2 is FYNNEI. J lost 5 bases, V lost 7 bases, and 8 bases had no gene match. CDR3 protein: CASNPTGKDQPQHF. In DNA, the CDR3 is TGTGCCAGCAACCCGACAGGGAAGGATCAGCCCCAGCATTTT. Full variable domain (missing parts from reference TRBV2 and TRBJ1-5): EPEVTQTPSHQVTQMGQEVILRCVPISNHLYFYWYRQILGQKVEFLVSFYNNEISEKSEIFDDQFSVERPDGSNFTLKIRSTKLEDSAMYFCASNPTGKDQPQHFGDGTRLSIL.

In DNA, the CDR3 is TGTGCCAGCAGGGCGGACAGCGAGGGCGGTCGGGCCCTCCACTTT. This gives the protein CASRADSEGGRALHF. J is TRBJ1-6 and V is TRBV2; D might be TRBD1 (6 bases). This CDR3 is 15 amino acids long. Trimming took off 6 bases at V and 14 bases at J, with 23 bases between the two ends. CDR1 is SNHLY and CDR2 is FYNNEI in the germline V gene. The entire variable domain, with the rest obtained from reference TRBV2 and TRBJ1-6, is as follows: EPEVTQTPSHQVTQMGQEVILRCVPISNHLYFYWYRQILGQKVEFLVSFYNNEISEKSEIFDDQFSVERPDGSNFTLKIRSTKLEDSAMYFCASRADSEGGRALHFGNGTRLTVT.